This T cell receptor (beta chain) comes out of a study of blood T cell repertoires in COVID-19. The repertoire was sequenced with immunoSEQ multiplex PCR; TCRdb's copy has only in-frame clones and lacks some. The table lists tens of thousands of clones, around 91% of them singletons. Germline CDR1 MNHEY, CDR2 SVGAGI. Trimming took 5 bases from V and 0 from J, leaving 13 bases between them. This CDR3 comprises 15 residues. The specimen sequenced was peripheral blood. The chain combines TRBV6-5 with TRBJ1-1; D is undetermined. The origin of this receptor is a woman between 50 and 59 years old in a cohort sampled during active COVID-19. The CDR3 region is CASSTFRNLNTEAFF. The CDR3 bases are TGTGCCAGCAGTACTTTCAGGAACCTGAACACTGAAGCTTTCTTT.